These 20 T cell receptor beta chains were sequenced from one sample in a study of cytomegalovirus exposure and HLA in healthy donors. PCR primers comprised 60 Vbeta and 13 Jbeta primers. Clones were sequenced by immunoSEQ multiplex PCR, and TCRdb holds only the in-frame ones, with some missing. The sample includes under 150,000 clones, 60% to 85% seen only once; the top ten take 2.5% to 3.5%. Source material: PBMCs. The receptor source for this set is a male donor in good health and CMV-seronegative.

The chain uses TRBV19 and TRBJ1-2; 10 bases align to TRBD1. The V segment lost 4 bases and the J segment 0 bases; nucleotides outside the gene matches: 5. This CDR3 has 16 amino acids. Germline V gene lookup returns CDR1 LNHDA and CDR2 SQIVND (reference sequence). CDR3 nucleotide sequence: TGTGCCAGTAGTACCCTGGGACAGGGGTCTAACTATGGCTACACCTTC. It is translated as CASSTLGQGSNYGYTF.

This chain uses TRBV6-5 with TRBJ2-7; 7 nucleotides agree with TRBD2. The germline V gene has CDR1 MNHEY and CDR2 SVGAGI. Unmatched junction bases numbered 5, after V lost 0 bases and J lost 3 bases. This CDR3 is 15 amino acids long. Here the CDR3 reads CASSYSLAEIYEQYF. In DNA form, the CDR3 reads TGTGCCAGCAGTTACTCTCTAGCGGAAATCTACGAGCAGTACTTC.

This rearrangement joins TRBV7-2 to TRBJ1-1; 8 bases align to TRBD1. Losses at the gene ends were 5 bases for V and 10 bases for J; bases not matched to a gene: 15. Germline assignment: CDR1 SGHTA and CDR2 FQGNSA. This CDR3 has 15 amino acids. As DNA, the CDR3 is TGTGCCAGCAGCCAAGACTCGGGCAGGGGGCGATCAGCTTTCTTT. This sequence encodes CASSQDSGRGRSAFF. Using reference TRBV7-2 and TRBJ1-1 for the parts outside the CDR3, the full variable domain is GAGVSQSPSNKVTEKGKDVELRCDPISGHTALYWYRQSLGQGLEFLIYFQGNSAPDKSGLPSDRFSAERTGGSVSTLTIQRTQQEDSAVYLCASSQDSGRGRSAFFGQGTRLTVV.

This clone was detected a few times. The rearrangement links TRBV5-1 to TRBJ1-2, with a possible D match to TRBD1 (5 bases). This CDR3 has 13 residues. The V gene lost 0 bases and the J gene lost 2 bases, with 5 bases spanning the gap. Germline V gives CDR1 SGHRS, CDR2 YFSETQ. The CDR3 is CASSLGQNYGYTF. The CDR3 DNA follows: TGCGCCAGCAGCTTGGGACAGAACTATGGCTACACCTTC.

The CDR3 coding sequence is TGTGCCAGTAAGGGGGGACAGCTCTACGAGCAGTACTTC. It translates to CASKGGQLYEQYF. V and J are TRBV19 and TRBJ2-7; the D gene is possibly TRBD1 (7 bases). Germline V gene lookup returns CDR1 LNHDA and CDR2 SQIVND (reference sequence). The CDR3 totals 13 residues. V lost 7 bases and J 3 bases, leaving 13 bases between the germline ends. The full variable domain, rest sourced from reference TRBV19 and TRBJ2-7, is DGGITQSPKYLFRKEGQNVTLSCEQNLNHDAMYWYRQDPGQGLRLIYYSQIVNDFQKGDIAEGYSVSREKKESFPLTVTSAQKNPTAFYLCASKGGQLYEQYFGPGTRLTVT.

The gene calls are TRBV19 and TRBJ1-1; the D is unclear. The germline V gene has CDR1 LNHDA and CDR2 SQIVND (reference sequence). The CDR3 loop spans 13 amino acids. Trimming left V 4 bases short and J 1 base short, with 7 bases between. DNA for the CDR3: TGTGCCAGTAGTAGGGGAGCGAACACTGAAGCTTTCTTT. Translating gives CASSRGANTEAFF.

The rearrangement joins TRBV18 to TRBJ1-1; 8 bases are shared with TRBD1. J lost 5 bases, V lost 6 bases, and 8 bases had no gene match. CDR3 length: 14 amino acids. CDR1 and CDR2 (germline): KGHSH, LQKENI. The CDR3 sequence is CASSSQGVGTEAFF. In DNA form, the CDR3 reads TGTGCCAGCTCCTCACAGGGGGTAGGGACTGAAGCTTTCTTT. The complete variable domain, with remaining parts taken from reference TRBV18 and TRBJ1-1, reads NAGVMQNPRHLVRRRGQEARLRCSPMKGHSHVYWYRQLPEEGLKFMVYLQKENIIDESGMPKERFSAEFPKEGPSILRIQQVVRGDSAAYFCASSSQGVGTEAFFGQGTRLTVV.

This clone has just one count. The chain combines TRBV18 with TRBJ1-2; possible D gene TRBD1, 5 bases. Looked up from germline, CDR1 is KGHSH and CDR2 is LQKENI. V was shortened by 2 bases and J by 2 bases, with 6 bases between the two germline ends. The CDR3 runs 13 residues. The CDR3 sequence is CASSPGANYGYTF. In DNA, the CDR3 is TGTGCCAGCTCACCAGGGGCGAACTATGGCTACACCTTC.

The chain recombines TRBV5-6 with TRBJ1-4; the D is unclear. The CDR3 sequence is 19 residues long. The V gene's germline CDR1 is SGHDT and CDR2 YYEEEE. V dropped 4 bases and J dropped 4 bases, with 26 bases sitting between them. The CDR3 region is CASSIGRRLRVGVNEKLFF. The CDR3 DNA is TGTGCCAGCAGCATCGGAAGGCGGCTCCGGGTGGGAGTTAATGAAAAACTGTTTTTT.

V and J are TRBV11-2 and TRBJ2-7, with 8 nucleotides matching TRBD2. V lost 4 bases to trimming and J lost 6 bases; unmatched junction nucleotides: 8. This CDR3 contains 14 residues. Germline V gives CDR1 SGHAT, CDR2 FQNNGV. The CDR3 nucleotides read TGTGCCAGCAGCTCCGGGAGGGCCTCACCCGAGCAGTACTTC. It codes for CASSSGRASPEQYF.

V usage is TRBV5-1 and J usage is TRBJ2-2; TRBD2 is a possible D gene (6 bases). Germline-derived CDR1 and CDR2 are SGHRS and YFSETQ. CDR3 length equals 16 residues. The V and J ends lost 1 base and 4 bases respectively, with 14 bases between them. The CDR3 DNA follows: TGCGCCAGCAGCTTGTCACCAGGAGGGGTCACCGGGGAGCTGTTTTTT. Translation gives CASSLSPGGVTGELFF.

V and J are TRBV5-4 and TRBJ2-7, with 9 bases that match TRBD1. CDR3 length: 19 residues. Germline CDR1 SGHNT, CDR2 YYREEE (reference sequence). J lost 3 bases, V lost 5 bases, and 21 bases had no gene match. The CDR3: CASSPPAHLQGALIYEQYF. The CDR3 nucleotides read TGTGCCAGCAGTCCTCCTGCGCACCTACAGGGGGCTTTAATCTACGAGCAGTACTTC.

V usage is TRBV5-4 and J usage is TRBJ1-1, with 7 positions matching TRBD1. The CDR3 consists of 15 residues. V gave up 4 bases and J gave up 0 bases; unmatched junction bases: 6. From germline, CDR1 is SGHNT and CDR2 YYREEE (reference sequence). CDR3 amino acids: CASSIPQGMNTEAFF. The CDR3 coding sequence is TGTGCCAGCAGCATCCCACAGGGGATGAACACTGAAGCTTTCTTT.

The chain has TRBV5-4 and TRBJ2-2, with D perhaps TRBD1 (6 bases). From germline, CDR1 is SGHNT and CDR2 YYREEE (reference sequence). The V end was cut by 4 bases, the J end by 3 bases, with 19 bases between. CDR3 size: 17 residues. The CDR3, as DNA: TGTGCCAGCAGCCTAGGGGCCAGGGGTATGGACACCGGGGAGCTGTTTTTT. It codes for CASSLGARGMDTGELFF. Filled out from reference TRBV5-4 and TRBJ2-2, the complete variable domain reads ETGVTQSPTHLIKTRGQQVTLRCSSQSGHNTVSWYQQALGQGPQFIFQYYREEENGRGNFPPRFSGLQFPNYSSELNVNALELDDSALYLCASSLGARGMDTGELFFGEGSRLTVL.

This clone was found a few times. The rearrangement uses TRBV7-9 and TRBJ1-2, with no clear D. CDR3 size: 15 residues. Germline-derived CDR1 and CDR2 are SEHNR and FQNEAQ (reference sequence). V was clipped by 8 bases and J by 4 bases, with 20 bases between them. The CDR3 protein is CASRREEGKPYGYTF. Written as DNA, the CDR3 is TGTGCCAGCCGGCGGGAAGAGGGTAAGCCCTATGGCTACACCTTC.

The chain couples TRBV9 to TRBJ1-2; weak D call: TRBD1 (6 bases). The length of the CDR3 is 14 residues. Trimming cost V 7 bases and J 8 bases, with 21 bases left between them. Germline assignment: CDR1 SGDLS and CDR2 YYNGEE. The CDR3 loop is CASGSEVGGRGYTF. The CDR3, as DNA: TGTGCCAGCGGCTCTGAGGTAGGGGGACGGGGCTACACCTTC.

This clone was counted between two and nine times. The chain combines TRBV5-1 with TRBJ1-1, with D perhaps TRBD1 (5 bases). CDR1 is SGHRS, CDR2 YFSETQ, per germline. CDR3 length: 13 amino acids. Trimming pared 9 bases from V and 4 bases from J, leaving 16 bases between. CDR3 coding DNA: TGCGCCACCTACGAGACAGAAGGCACTGAAGCTTTCTTT. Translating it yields CATYETEGTEAFF. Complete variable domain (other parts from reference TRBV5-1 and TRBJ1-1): KAGVTQTPRYLIKTRGQQVTLSCSPISGHRSVSWYQQTPGQGLQFLFEYFSETQRNKGNFPGRFSGRQFSNSRSEMNVSTLELGDSALYLCATYETEGTEAFFGQGTRLTVV.

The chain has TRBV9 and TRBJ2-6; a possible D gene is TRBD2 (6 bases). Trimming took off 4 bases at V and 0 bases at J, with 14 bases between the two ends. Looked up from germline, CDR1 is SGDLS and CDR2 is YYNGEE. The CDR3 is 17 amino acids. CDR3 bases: TGTGCCAGCAGCACCCGACGGGAGAACTCTGGGGCCAACGTCCTGACTTTC. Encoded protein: CASSTRRENSGANVLTF.

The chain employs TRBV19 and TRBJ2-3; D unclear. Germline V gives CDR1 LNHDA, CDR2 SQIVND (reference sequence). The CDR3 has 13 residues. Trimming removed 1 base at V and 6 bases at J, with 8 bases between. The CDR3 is CASSIGPPDTQYF. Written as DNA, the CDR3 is TGTGCCAGTAGTATAGGGCCTCCGGATACGCAGTATTTT.

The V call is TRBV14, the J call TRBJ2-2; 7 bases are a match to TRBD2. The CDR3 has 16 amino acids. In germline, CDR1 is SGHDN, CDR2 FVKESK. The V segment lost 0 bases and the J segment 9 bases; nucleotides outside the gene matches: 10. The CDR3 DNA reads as TGTGCCAGCAGCCAAGATACCGCGGGAGAGGTCCGGGAGCTGTTTTTT. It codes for CASSQDTAGEVRELFF. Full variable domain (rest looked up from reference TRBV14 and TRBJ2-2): EAGVTQFPSHSVIEKGQTVTLRCDPISGHDNLYWYRRVMGKEIKFLLHFVKESKQDESGMPNNRFLAERTGGTYSTLKVQPAELEDSGVYFCASSQDTAGEVRELFFGEGSRLTVL.